This T cell receptor beta chain was recorded in a study of shared clonotypes between healthy human individuals. Study observations and caveats: Around 4.7% of naive CD4 clonotypes were shared across a handful of donors.

A note on this clone: Its cognate antigen is unknown.

Method: immunoSEQ multiplex PCR; TCRdb's copy keeps in-frame clones and lacks some. The sample has about 1.1 million clones, 70% to 85% seen once; the top ten hold approximately 0.9%. CDR3 length: 15 residues. Per the germline V gene, CDR1 is MDHEN and CDR2 is SYDVKM. The junction had 4 bases not matched to a gene; V was cut back by 2 bases and J by 6 bases. The chain recombines TRBV28 with TRBJ1-2; TRBD1 matches 12 bases. This clonotype originated in a young man in good health. Some clones in this sample may be carry-over from other donors' samples. Sequenced input: memory CD4+ T cells from PBMCs. Specified subset: CD45RA-negative fraction. The CDR3 spells CASSLGGQGANGYTF. CDR3 DNA: TGTGCCAGCAGTTTAGGGGGACAGGGGGCAAATGGCTACACCTTC.